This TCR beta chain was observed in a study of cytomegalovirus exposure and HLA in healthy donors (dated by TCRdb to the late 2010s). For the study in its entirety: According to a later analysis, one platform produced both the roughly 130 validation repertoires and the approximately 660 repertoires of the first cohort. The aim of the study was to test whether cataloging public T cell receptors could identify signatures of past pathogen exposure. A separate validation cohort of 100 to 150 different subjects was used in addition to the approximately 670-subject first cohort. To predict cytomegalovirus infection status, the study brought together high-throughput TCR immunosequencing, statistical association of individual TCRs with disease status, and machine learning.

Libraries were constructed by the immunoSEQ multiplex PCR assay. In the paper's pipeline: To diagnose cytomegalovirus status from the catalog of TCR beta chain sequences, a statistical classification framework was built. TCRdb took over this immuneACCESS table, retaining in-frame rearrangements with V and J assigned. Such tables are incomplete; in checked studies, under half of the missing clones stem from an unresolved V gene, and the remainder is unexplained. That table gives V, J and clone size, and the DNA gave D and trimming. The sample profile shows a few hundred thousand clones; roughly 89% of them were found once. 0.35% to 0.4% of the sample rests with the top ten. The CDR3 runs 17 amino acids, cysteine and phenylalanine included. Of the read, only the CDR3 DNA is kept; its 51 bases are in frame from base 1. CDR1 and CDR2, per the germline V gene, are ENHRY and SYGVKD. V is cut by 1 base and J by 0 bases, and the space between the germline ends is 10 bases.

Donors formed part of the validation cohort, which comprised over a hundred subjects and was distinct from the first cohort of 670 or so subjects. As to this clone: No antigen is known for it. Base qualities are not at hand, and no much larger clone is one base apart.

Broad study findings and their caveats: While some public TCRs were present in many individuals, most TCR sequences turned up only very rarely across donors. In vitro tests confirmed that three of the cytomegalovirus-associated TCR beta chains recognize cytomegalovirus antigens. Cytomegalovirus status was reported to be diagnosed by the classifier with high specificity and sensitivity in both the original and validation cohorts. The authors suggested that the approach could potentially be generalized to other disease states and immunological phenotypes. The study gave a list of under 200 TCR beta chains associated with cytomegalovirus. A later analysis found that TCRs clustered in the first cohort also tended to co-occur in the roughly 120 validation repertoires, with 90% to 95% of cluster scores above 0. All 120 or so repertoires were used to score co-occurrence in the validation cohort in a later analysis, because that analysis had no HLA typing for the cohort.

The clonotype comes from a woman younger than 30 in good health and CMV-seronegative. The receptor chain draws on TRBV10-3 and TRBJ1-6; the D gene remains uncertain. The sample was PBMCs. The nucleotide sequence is TGTGCCATCAGTGAGTGGAGGGTTAGCTCCTATAATTCACCCCTCCACTTT. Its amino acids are CAISEWRVSSYNSPLHF.